The 14 T cell receptor beta chains in this list originate from one sample, sequenced in a study of regulatory T cells in long-lasting Graves disease. Construction of TCR beta libraries relied on iRepertoire HTBI primers and on Arm-PCR targeting CDR3 regions. TCRdb analysed the multiplex PCR reads with MiXCR anew, one entry per CDR3 protein. The table shows more than 350,000 distinct CDR3 sequences, with roughly a fifth occurring only once. Time point noted: persistent/refractory GD, antithyroid drugs over 5 years with positive TRAb. Extracted PBMC RNA gave rise to the TCR library. This sample comprised peripheral blood mononuclear cells (PBMCs), obtained when the disease was refractory, from a patient treated with antithyroid drugs. The source of these receptors is a female donor with Graves disease.

The V and J genes are TRBV20-1 and TRBJ2-1; 8 nucleotides line up with TRBD1. The V gene end was trimmed by 6 bases and the J gene end by 5 bases; junction bases not matched to a gene: 12. Germline CDR1 is DFQATT and CDR2 is SNEGSKA (reference sequence). The CDR3 runs to 15 residues. This CDR3 reads CSALGPGQENNEQFF. The DNA of the CDR3 is TGCAGTGCGCTAGGGCCGGGACAGGAGAACAATGAGCAGTTCTTC.

This clonotype was recorded many times. The V call is TRBV6-1, the J call TRBJ1-2; 7 bases match TRBD1. This CDR3 has 15 amino acids. Trimming cost V 6 bases and J 3 bases; bases outside gene matches: 10. Germline V gene lookup returns CDR1 MNHNS and CDR2 SASEGT. CDR3 nucleotides: TGTGCCAGCAGGGATTCCAAGGGGGCAGACTATGGCTACACCTTC. It encodes CASRDSKGADYGYTF.

There are many counts of this clonotype. The chain employs TRBV10-2 and TRBJ2-2; D might be TRBD1 (5 bases). Germline values: CDR1 WSHSY, CDR2 SAAADI. V was cut by 0 bases and J by 6 bases, with 17 bases left in between. The CDR3 loop spans 17 amino acids. The CDR3 DNA reads TGCGCCAGCAGTGAGTCGTGGTCAGGGAACTACGCCGGGGAGCTGTTTTTT. It codes for CASSESWSGNYAGELFF.

On this clonotype itself: Possible read error: a much larger clone is one base away. The chain employs TRBV6-2 or TRBV6-3 and TRBJ2-7; 9 bases align to TRBD2. The V gene's germline CDR1 is MNHEY and CDR2 SVGEGT. Trimming took 5 bases from V and 0 from J; bases not matched to a gene: 8. The CDR3 totals 16 residues. Here the CDR3 reads CASSGGGGVISYEQYF. CDR3 DNA sequence: TGTGCCAGCAGTGGAGGCGGGGGGGTGATCTCCTACGAGCAGTACTTC.

As for this clonotype: This sequence may be a read error, since a much larger clone differs from it by one base. The gene calls are TRBV6-2 or TRBV6-3 and TRBJ1-4, with a tentative D call TRBD1 (6 bases). With 5 bases removed from V and 9 bases from J, the gap between germline ends came to 22 bases. The CDR3 loop spans 16 amino acids. Germline V gives CDR1 MNHEY, CDR2 SVGEGT. The CDR3, as DNA: TGTGCCAGCAGTGAAACCGTTCCCAGGGGTAGTAAAAAACTGTTTTTT. Translation: CASSETVPRGSKKLFF.

This clonotype was seen a handful of times. The gene calls are TRBV2 and TRBJ2-7; D ambiguous. Looked up from germline, CDR1 is SNHLY and CDR2 is FYNNEI. V was clipped by 4 bases and J by 3 bases, with 7 bases between them. The CDR3 covers 12 residues. CDR3 coding DNA: TGTGCCAGCAGTGGGCGGTTCTACGAGCAGTACTTC. This encodes CASSGRFYEQYF.

This clonotype was counted many times. V usage is TRBV6-1 and J usage is TRBJ2-2; no reliable D call. Germline V lookup: CDR1 MNHNS, CDR2 SASEGT. V dropped 7 bases and J dropped 4 bases, with 10 bases sitting between them. The CDR3 extends over 13 amino acids. CDR3 region: CASTKTITGELFF. The DNA of the CDR3 is TGTGCCAGCACAAAGACGATCACCGGGGAGCTGTTTTTT.

The genes are TRBV28 and TRBJ1-2; 12 bases agree with TRBD1. The CDR3 runs 15 residues. Trimming took 5 bases from V and 7 from J; bases not matched to a gene: 8. Germline V lookup: CDR1 MDHEN, CDR2 SYDVKM. In DNA form, the CDR3 reads TGTGCCAGCAGTGCCGGGACAGGGGGCGCAGGTGGCTACACCTTC. Protein: CASSAGTGGAGGYTF.

This clonotype has at least ten counts. The chain joins TRBV27 to TRBJ2-2, with TRBD2 identical over 9 bases. CDR1 and CDR2 from the germline V gene are MNHEY and SMNVEV (reference sequence). V trimming: 7 bases; J trimming: 4 bases; junction bases outside the gene matches: 7. The CDR3 contains 15 residues. The CDR3: CASNAGTSSTGELFF. DNA of the CDR3: TGTGCCAGCAACGCCGGGACTAGCTCCACCGGGGAGCTGTTTTTT.

The V call is TRBV18, the J call TRBJ1-1, with a tentative D call TRBD1 (5 bases). The CDR3 is 14 amino acids. Trimming shortened V by 3 bases and J by 2 bases, and 10 bases separated the two germline ends. Germline CDR1 is KGHSH and CDR2 is LQKENI. Written as DNA, the CDR3 is TGTGCCAGCTCACCGATGACAGATAACACTGAAGCTTTCTTT. This gives the protein CASSPMTDNTEAFF.

At least ten counts were recorded for this clonotype. This chain connects TRBV12-3 or TRBV12-4 to TRBJ1-5; D unclear. There are 15 residues in the CDR3. V was pared by 6 bases and J by 0 bases, with 12 bases between. CDR3 region: CASSKRGGSNQPQHF. CDR3 coding DNA: TGTGCCAGCAGCAAGCGAGGCGGTAGCAATCAGCCCCAGCATTTT.

This clonotype was detected ten times or more. The gene calls are TRBV28 and TRBJ2-2; 9 positions agree with TRBD2. This CDR3 has 17 amino acids. V lost 8 bases to trimming and J lost 0 bases; unmatched junction nucleotides: 10. Germline lookup yields CDR1 MDHEN and CDR2 SYDVKM. CDR3: CASLFRTSASNTGELFF. The CDR3 bases are TGTGCCAGCCTCTTTAGGACTAGCGCTTCGAACACCGGGGAGCTGTTTTTT.

Concerning this clonotype itself: This could be a read error, since a much larger clone is one nucleotide away. The CDR3 DNA sequence: TGTACCAGCAAGGTGGGAGCGGATACGCAGTATTTT. Amino acids: CTSKVGADTQYF. This chain uses TRBV2 with TRBJ2-3; tentative D call: TRBD2 (5 bases). The CDR3 loop spans 12 amino acids. In germline, CDR1 is SNHLY, CDR2 FYNNEI.

This clonotype was counted only a few times. This chain connects TRBV14 to TRBJ2-1; no clear D gene. Germline V CDR1 and CDR2: SGHDN, FVKESK. The CDR3 runs 14 residues. Trimming removed 4 bases from V and 8 bases from J, with 15 bases in between. CDR3 sequence (DNA): TGTGCCAGCAGCCCATTCACGGATGGCGATGAGCAGTTCTTC. Translation: CASSPFTDGDEQFF.